This T cell receptor beta chain is drawn from a study of blood T cell repertoires in COVID-19. In the study overall: Acute and convalescent COVID-19 specimens originated in the United States, Italy and Spain. PBMCs, B-cell-depleted T cells, or T cells provided the cDNA or gDNA that made up the material.

This CDR3 region has 13 residues. J was trimmed by 5 bases and V by 4 bases; bases with no gene match: 4. Germline CDR1 SGHAT, CDR2 FQNNGV. During active infection, Seattle patients enrolled and were then monitored through disease. The protocol was immunoSEQ multiplex PCR, while the TCRdb copy is restricted to in-frame clones and leaves out a portion. The data contain roughly 100,000 clones, over 65% of them seen just once; the ten biggest clones take up 6.2%. The chain uses TRBV11-2 and TRBJ2-5; 7 bases line up with TRBD1. This TCR derives from a man aged 80 or over with COVID-19, enrolled during active disease. The sample taken for sequencing was peripheral blood. CDR3 protein: CASSSTGRETQYF. As DNA, the CDR3 is TGTGCCAGCAGCTCGACAGGGCGGGAGACCCAGTACTTC.